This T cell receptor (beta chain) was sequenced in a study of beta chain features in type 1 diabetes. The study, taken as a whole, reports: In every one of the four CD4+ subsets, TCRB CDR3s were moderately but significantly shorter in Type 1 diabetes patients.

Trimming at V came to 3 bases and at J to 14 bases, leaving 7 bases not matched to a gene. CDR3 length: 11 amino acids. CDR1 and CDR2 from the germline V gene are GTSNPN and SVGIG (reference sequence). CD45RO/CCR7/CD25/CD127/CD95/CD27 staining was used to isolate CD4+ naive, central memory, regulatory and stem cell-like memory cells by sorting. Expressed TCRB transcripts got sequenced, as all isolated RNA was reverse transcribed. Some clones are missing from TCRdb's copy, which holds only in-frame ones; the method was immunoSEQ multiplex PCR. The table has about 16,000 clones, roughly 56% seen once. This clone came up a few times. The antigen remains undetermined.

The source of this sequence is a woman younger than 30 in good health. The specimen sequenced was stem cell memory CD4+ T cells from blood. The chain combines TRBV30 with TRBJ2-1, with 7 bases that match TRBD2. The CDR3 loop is CAWRSGKVEFF. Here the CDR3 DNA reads TGTGCCTGGAGGAGCGGGAAGGTTGAGTTCTTC.